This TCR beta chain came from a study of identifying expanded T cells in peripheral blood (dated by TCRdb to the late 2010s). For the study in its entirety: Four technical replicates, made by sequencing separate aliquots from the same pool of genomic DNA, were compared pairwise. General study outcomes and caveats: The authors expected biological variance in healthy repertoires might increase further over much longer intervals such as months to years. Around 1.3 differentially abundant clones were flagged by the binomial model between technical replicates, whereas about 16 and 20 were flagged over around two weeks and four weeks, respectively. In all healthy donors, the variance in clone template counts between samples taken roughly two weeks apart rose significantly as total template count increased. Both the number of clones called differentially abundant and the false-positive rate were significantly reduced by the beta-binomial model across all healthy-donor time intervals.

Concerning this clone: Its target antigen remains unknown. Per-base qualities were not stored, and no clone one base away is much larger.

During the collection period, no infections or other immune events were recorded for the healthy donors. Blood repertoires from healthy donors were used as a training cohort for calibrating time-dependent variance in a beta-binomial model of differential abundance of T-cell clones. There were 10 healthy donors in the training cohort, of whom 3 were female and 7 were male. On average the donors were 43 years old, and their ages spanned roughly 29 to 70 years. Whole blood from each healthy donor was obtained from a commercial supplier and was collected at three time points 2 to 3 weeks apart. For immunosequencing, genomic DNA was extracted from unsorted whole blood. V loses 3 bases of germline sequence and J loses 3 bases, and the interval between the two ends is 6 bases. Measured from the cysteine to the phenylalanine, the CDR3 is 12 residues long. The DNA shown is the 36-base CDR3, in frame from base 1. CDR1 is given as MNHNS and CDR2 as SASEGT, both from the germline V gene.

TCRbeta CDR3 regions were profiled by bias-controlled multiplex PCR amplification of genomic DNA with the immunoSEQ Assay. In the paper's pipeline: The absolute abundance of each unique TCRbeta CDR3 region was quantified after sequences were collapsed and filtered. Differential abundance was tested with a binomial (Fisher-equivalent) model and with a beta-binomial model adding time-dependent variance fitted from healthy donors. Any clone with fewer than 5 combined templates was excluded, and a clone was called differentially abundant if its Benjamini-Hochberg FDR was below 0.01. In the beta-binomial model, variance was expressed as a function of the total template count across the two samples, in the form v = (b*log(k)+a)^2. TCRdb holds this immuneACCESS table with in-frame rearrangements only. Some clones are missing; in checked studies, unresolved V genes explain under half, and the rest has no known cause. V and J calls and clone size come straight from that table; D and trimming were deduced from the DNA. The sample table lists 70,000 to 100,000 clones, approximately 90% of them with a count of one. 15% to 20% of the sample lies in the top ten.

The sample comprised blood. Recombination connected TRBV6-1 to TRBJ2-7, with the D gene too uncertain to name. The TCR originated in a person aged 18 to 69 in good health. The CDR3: CASSDLIYEQYF. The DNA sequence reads TGTGCCAGCAGTGACCTGATCTACGAGCAGTACTTC.